This entry concerns a single T cell receptor beta chain. Only a few counts were recorded for this clonotype. Which antigen it targets is not known. No base quality values were provided; no much bigger clone lies one nucleotide off. These data are taken from a study of identical twins (dated by TCRdb to the mid-2010s). Some background on the complete study: The study deep-sequenced TCR alpha and beta repertoires from monozygotic twins, unrelated adults of various ages and cord blood to test whether fetal clonotypes persist. To rule out contamination, the twin experiments were replicated at different times with different library preparation protocols. Points the paper makes about the study in general: Out-of-frame TCR alpha sequences shared between twins showed an excess of low generation-probability sequences compared with coincidental sharing between unrelated individuals. Abundant cord blood beta clonotypes had fewer insertions, young adult naive repertoires showed a similar but weaker trend, and memory repertoires showed no such trend. Invariant T cells such as MAIT and iNKT could partly confound zero-insertion analyses, although diverse VJ usage argued against such confounding for most clonotypes. A weaker excess of twin sharing was found in beta out-of-frame sequences because the signal-to-noise ratio was lowered by fewer shared sequences. Out-of-frame TCR alpha sharing in monozygotic twins was systematically underestimated by recombination models, whereas sharing between unrelated individuals was in agreement with the recombination models. Because the same donors could not be followed over many years, the conclusions depended on cross-sectional statistical analysis.

V gives up 1 base and J gives up 2 bases, and the segment between their germline ends measures 12 bases. Including cysteine and phenylalanine, the CDR3 has 15 amino acids. The kept DNA is CDR3 alone, 45 bases in frame from the first base. CDR1 and CDR2, looked up from the germline V gene (reference sequence), are LGHDT and YNNKEL. Every donor in the study was a healthy Caucasian. Three pairs of female monozygotic twins, all aged about 18 to 29 years, made up the twin cohort. CD4+ and CD8+ T cell populations were isolated with positive isolation kits from Invitrogen. The protocol used for the library was 5' RACE. These reads were obtained on an Illumina HiSeq 2000. A universal primer binding site was added through template switching, and the final cDNA carried a unique molecular identifier so that TCR cDNA molecules could be counted accurately. Specific primers in the conserved constant-segment region were used to synthesize first-strand cDNA for TCR alpha and beta chains. To control for contamination, every cDNA library was double barcoded, receiving both a SMART-Mk sample barcode and Illumina barcodes. Two successive PCR steps introduced TruSeq adapter sequences along with Illumina sample barcodes. The Illumina HiSeq platform was used with custom primers to sequence TCR alpha and beta cDNA libraries. Per the authors' processing: Raw reads were processed with MiGEC to extract unique molecular identifiers, and MiXCR was used to determine CDR3 positions. For each individual, recombination models were inferred using an EM algorithm with the repgenHMM and IGoR tools. The analysis of shared clonotypes was done with the tcR package in R, with sharing normalized by the product of cloneset sizes. To study raw recombination without the effects of thymic and clonal selection, out-of-frame nonproductive sequences were analyzed. TCRdb passed the public sequencing reads through fastp at Q25 and MiXCR, retaining productive beta sequences. Each entry merges the rows of one CDR3 protein and shows their most common DNA and genes. The V and J calls shown here were made by TCRdb, not taken from the authors' results. The sample contains 250,000 to 300,000 distinct CDR3 sequences, 9.5% of them found a single time. Roughly 6.8% of the sample is in the top ten clones.

In addition, the sample was reused for a study of yellow fever vaccine responses in identical twins. The second study's paper adds: According to the authors, in identical twins the way T cells responded to vaccination appeared partly convergent and partly personalized. Focusing on identical twins, the study followed the T cell clones that responded to the vaccine, and did so with precision.

The rearranged chain carries TRBV3-1 and TRBJ2-7; the D gene remains uncertain. The material sequenced was CD8+ T cells sorted from blood. The TCR originated in a woman between 18 and 29 years old in good health. The CDR3 protein sequence reads: CASSQGSAATYEQYF. The DNA sequence follows: TGTGCCAGCAGCCAAGGTTCAGCAGCTACCTACGAGCAGTACTTC.